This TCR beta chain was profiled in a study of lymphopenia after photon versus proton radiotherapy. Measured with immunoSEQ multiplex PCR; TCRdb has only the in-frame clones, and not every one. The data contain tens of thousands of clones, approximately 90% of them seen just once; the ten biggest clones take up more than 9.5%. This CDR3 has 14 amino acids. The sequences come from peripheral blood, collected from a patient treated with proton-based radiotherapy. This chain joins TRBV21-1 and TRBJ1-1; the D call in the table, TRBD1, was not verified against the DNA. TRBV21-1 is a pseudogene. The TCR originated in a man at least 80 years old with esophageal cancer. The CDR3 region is CASSPRGPGTEAFF. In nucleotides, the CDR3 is TGTGCCAGCAGCCCCAGGGGGCCTGGCACTGAAGCTTTCTTT.